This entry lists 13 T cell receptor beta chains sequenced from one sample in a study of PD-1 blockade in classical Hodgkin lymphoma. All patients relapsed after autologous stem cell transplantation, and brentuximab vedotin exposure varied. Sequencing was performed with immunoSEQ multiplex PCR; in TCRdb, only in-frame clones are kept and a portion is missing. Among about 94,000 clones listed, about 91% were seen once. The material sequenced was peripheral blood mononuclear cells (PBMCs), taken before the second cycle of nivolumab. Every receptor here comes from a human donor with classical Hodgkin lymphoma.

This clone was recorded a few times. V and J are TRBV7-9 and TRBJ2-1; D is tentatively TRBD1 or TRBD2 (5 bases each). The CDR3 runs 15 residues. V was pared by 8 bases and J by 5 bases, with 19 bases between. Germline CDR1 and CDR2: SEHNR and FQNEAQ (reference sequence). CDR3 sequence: CASLTGTYLDNEQFF. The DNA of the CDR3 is TGTGCCAGCCTGACCGGGACCTACTTGGACAATGAGCAGTTCTTC.

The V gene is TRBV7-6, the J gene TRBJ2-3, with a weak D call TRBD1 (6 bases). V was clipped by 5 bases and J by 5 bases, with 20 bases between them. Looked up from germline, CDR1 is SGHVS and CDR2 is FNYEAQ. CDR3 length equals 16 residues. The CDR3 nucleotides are TGTGCCAGCAGCAAGCTACAGGGCCCATATGGAGATACGCAGTATTTT. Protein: CASSKLQGPYGDTQYF.

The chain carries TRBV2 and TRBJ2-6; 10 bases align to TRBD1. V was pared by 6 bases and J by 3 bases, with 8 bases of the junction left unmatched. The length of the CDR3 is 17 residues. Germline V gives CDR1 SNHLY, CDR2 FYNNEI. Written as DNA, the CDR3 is TGTGCCAGCAGCCGACAGGGGGCTAGTGTTGGGGCCAACGTCCTGACTTTC. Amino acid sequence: CASSRQGASVGANVLTF.

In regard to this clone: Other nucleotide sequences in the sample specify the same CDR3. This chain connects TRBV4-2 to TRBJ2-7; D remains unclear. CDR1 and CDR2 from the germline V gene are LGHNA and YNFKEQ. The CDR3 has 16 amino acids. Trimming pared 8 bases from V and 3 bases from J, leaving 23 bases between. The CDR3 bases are TGTGCCAGCTTCCTCAGCGACTTAAACCCAGGCTACGAGCAGTACTTC. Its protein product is CASFLSDLNPGYEQYF.

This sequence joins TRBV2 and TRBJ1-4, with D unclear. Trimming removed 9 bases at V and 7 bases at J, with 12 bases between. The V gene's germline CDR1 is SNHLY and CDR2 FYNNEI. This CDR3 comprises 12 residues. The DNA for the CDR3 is TGTGCCAGGTCGGACCCAACTGAAAAACTGTTTTTT. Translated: CARSDPTEKLFF.

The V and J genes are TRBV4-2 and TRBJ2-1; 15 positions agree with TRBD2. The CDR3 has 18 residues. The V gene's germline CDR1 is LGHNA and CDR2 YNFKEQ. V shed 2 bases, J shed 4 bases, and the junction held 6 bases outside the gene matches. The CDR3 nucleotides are TGTGCCAGCAGCCAACCCGGGACTAGCGGGAGGCCTTACAATGAGCAGTTCTTC. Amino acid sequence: CASSQPGTSGRPYNEQFF.

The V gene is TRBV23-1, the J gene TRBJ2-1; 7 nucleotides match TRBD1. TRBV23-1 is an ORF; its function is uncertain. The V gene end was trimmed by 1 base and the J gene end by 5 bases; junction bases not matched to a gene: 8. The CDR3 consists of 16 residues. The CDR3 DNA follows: TGCGCCAGCAGTCAATGGGACCGGGACAGTCACAATGAGCAGTTCTTC. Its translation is CASSQWDRDSHNEQFF.

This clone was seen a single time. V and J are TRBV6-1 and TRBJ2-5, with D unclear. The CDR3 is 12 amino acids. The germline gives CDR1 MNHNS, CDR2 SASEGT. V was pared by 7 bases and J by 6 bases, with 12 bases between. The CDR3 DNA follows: TGTGCCAGCATCTCAAGCGCACAGACCCAGTACTTC. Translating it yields CASISSAQTQYF.

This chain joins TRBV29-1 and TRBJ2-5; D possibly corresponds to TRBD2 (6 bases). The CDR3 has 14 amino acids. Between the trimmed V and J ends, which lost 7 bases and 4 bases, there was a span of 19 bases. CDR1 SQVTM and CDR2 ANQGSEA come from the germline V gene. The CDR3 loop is CSGKMGLSGETQYF. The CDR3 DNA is TGCAGCGGAAAGATGGGACTCTCGGGAGAGACCCAGTACTTC.

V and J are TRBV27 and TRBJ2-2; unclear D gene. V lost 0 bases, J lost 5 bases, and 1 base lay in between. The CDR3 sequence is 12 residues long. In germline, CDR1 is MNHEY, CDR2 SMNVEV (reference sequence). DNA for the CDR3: TGTGCCAGCAGTTTATCGACCGGGGAGCTGTTTTTT. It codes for CASSLSTGELFF.

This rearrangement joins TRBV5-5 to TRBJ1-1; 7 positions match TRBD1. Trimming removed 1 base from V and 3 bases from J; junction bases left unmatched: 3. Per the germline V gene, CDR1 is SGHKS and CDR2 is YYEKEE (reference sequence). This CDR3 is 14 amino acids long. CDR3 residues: CASSLYRGDTEAFF. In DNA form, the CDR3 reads TGTGCCAGCAGCTTGTACAGGGGTGACACTGAAGCTTTCTTT.

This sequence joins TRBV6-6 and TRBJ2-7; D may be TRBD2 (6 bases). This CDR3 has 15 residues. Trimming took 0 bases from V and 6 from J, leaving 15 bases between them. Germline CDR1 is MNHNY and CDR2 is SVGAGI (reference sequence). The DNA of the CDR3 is TGTGCCAGCAGTTACTCTGTGGAGGGAAGCGCCGAGCAGTACTTC. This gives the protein CASSYSVEGSAEQYF.

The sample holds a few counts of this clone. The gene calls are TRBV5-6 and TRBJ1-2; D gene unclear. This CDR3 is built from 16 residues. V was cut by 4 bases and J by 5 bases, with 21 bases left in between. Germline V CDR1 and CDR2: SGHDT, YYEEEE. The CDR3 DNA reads TGTGCCAGCAGCCGCGGCCAATCCCTCCTCAATTATGGCTACACCTTC. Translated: CASSRGQSLLNYGYTF.